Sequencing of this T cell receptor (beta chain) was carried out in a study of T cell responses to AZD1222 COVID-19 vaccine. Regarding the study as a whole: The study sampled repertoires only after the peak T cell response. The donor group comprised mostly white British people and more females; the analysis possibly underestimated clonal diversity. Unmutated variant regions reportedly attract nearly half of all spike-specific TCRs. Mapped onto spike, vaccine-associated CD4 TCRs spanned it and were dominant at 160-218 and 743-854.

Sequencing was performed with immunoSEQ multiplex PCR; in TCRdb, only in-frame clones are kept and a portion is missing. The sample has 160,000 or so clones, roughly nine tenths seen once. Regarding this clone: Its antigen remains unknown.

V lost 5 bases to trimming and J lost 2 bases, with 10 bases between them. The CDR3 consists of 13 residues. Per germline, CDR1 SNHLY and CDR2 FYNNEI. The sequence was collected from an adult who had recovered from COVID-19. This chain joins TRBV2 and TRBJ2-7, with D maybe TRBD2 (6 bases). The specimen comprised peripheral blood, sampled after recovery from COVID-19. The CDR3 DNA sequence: TGTGCCAGCAGTACCGGGACTCCCTACGAGCAGTACTTC. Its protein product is CASSTGTPYEQYF. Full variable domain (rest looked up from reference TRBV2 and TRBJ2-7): EPEVTQTPSHQVTQMGQEVILRCVPISNHLYFYWYRQILGQKVEFLVSFYNNEISEKSEIFDDQFSVERPDGSNFTLKIRSTKLEDSAMYFCASSTGTPYEQYFGPGTRLTVT.